This is a list of T cell receptor beta chains from one sample in a study of PD-L1 blockade in urothelial cancer. TCRdb keeps only in-frame clones here, not all; method: immunoSEQ multiplex PCR. This sample has more than 20,000 clones, with approximately 88% found just once. Sequenced material: PBMCs, taken around atezolizumab (anti-PD-L1) treatment. These receptors came from a man aged 45-65 years with urothelial cancer. CDR3s include the opening cysteine and the closing phenylalanine or tryptophan. A D gene is named only where the DNA matches it firmly. Clone size is stated in some rows and not others, as once, few, many or a class when expanded.

TRBJ2-6 - - TRBV5-1 CASSLAGDPTGLISGANVLTF TGCGCCAGCAGCTTGGCCGGGGACCCCACAGGGCTAATCTCTGGGGCCAACGTCCTGACTTTC
TRBJ2-5 - - TRBV4-1 CASSQDRGTQETQYF TGCGCCAGCAGCCAAGATCGGGGAACACAAGAGACCCAGTACTTC
TRBJ2-7 - TRBD1 TRBV11-2 CASSLEQGVYQGQYF TGTGCCAGCAGCTTAGAGCAGGGGGTGTATCAAGGGCAGTACTTC
TRBJ1-3 - - TRBV5-5 CASSFQGSSSGNTIYF TGTGCCAGCAGCTTTCAGGGGTCTTCCTCTGGAAACACCATATATTTT
TRBJ2-1 - TRBD2 TRBV4-3 CASSRTSGRGNEQFF TGCGCCAGCAGTCGGACTAGCGGGAGAGGCAATGAGCAGTTCTTC
TRBJ1-1 - - TRBV30 CAWSDLDTEAFF TGTGCCTGGAGTGATCTCGACACTGAAGCTTTCTTT
TRBJ2-5 - TRBD1 TRBV18 CASSPPYGQGETQYF TGTGCCAGCTCACCCCCATATGGACAGGGGGAGACCCAGTACTTC
TRBJ2-1 few - TRBV20-1 CSAQRANEQFF TGCAGTGCTCAGAGGGCCAATGAGCAGTTCTTC
TRBJ2-1 - - TRBV9 CASSVVAATYNEQFF TGTGCCAGCAGCGTAGTAGCGGCGACCTACAATGAGCAGTTCTTC
TRBJ2-1 once - TRBV18 CASSERLGNNEQFF TGTGCCAGCTCAGAGAGACTAGGCAACAATGAGCAGTTCTTC
TRBJ2-2 few TRBD1 TRBV7-2 CASSANRQGRNTGELFF TGTGCCAGCAGCGCCAACCGACAGGGGCGAAACACCGGGGAGCTGTTTTTT
TRBJ1-1 - - TRBV6-4 CASSDSSRGTEAFF TGTGCCAGCAGTGACTCTTCCCGGGGCACTGAAGCTTTCTTT
TRBJ1-1 - - TRBV6-1 CASTAGRTMNTEAFF TGTGCCAGCACGGCGGGACGTACAATGAACACTGAAGCTTTCTTT
TRBJ2-5 - TRBD2 TRBV6-1 CASSELAGGQETQYF TGTGCCAGCAGTGAACTAGCGGGAGGCCAAGAGACCCAGTACTTC
TRBJ2-1 - TRBD2 TRBV2 CASRLAGGTYNEQFF TGTGCCAGCAGACTAGCGGGAGGAACCTACAATGAGCAGTTCTTC
TRBJ2-7 - TRBD2 TRBV5-6 CASSLGLAGVVTYEQYF TGTGCCAGCAGCTTGGGACTAGCGGGAGTTGTCACCTACGAGCAGTACTTC
TRBJ2-1 - - TRBV27 CASSRNLGNPYNEQFF TGTGCCAGCAGTCGAAATCTAGGAAACCCTTACAATGAGCAGTTCTTC
TRBJ2-7 - - TRBV15 CATSRDGGRASYEQYF TGTGCCACCAGCAGAGATGGGGGCAGGGCGTCCTACGAGCAGTACTTC
TRBJ2-7 - TRBD1 TRBV15 CATRDSNYEQYF TGTGCCACCCGGGACAGTAACTACGAGCAGTACTTC
TRBJ2-1 - TRBD1 TRBV28 CASRRDRVSYNEQFF TGTGCCAGCAGACGGGACAGGGTCTCCTACAATGAGCAGTTCTTC
TRBJ1-4 - TRBD1 TRBV30 CAGGQGQGEKLFF TGTGCCGGGGGACAGGGTCAAGGGGAAAAACTGTTTTTT
TRBJ2-7 - TRBD2 TRBV5-6 CASSTGLAGFSYEQYF TGTGCCAGCAGCACCGGACTAGCGGGGTTCTCCTACGAGCAGTACTTC
TRBJ2-7 - - TRBV2 CASIFRAALEEQYF TGTGCCAGCATTTTCAGGGCAGCTCTCGAGGAGCAGTACTTC
TRBJ1-5 - - TRBV5-5 CASSLAGGNQPQHF TGTGCCAGCAGCTTGGCAGGGGGCAATCAGCCCCAGCATTTT
TRBJ1-5 - TRBD1 TRBV30 CALGDRGVDQPQHF TGTGCCTTAGGGGACAGGGGGGTCGATCAGCCCCAGCATTTT
TRBJ2-5 - TRBD2 TRBV7-8 CASSSQITGTSGSLSYF TGTGCCAGCAGCTCACAAATAACCGGGACTAGCGGGAGTTTATCGTACTTC
TRBJ2-3 - TRBD2 TRBV5-4 CASSLRASGGDTQYF TGTGCCAGCAGCTTGAGGGCTAGCGGGGGGGATACGCAGTATTTT
TRBJ2-1 - - TRBV29-1 CSVFSFFGQLGDGNEQFF TGCAGCGTTTTCTCTTTTTTTGGCCAGCTCGGGGATGGGAATGAGCAGTTCTTC